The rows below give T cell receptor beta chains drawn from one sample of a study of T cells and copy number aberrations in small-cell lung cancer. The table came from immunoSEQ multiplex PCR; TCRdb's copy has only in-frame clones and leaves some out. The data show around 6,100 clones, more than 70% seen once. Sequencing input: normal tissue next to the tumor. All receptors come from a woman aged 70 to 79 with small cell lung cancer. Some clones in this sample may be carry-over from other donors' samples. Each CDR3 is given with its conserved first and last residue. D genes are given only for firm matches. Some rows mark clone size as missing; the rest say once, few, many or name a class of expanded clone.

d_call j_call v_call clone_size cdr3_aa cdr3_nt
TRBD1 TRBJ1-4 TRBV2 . CASRETGTANEKLFF TGTGCCAGCAGGGAAACCGGGACAGCTAATGAAAAACTGTTTTTT
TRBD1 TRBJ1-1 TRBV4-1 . CASSQDLQGAQNTEAFF TGCGCCAGCAGCCAAGATCTTCAGGGGGCGCAGAACACTGAAGCTTTCTTT
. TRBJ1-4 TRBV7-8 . CASSLGVGADEKLFF TGTGCCAGCAGCTTAGGAGTTGGGGCGGATGAAAAACTGTTTTTT
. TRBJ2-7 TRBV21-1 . CASSAGGHLYYEQYF TGTGCCAGCAGCGCGGGGGGACACCTATACTACGAGCAGTACTTC
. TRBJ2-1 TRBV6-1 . CASSELGNRNNEQFF TGTGCCAGCAGTGAATTGGGCAACCGAAACAATGAGCAGTTCTTC
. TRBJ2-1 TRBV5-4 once CASSLSFNEQFF TGTGCCAGCAGCTTGTCCTTCAATGAGCAGTTCTTC
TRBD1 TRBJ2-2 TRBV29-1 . CSVDPQGAGELFF TGCAGCGTTGACCCACAGGGGGCCGGGGAGCTGTTTTTT
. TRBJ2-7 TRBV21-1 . CASSFAGTGHSEQYF TGTGCCAGCAGTTTCGCCGGGACAGGGCATTCCGAGCAGTACTTC
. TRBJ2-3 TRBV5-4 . CASSLTGRADTQYF TGTGCCAGCAGCTTGACAGGGAGGGCAGATACGCAGTATTTT
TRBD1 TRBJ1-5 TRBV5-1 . CASSRTGDSNQPQHF TGCGCCAGCAGCCGGACAGGGGATAGCAATCAGCCCCAGCATTTT
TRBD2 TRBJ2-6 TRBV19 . CASSPGTSGSSGANVLTF TGTGCCAGTAGTCCGGGGACTAGCGGAAGCTCTGGGGCCAACGTCCTGACTTTC
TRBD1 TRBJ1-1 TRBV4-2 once CASSQGTGGRTEAFF TGTGCCAGCAGCCAAGGCACAGGGGGAAGAACTGAAGCTTTCTTT
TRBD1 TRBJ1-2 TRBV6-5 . CASSYGQGAGYGYTF TGTGCCAGCAGTTACGGGCAGGGGGCAGGCTATGGCTACACCTTC
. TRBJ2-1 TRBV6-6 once CASSYFQGVDNRQFF TGTGCCAGCAGTTACTTTCAGGGTGTGGATAACAGACAGTTCTTC
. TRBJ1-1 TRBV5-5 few CASSLHFVGEARTEAFF TGTGCCAGCAGCCTCCACTTTGTCGGGGAGGCTAGGACTGAAGCTTTCTTT
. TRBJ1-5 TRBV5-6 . CASSFFSGDNQPQHF TGTGCCAGCAGCTTTTTCTCTGGGGACAATCAGCCCCAGCATTTT
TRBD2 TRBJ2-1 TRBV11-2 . CASSLTSGSLLREQFF TGTGCCAGCAGCTTGACTAGCGGGAGTCTTTTGCGTGAGCAGTTCTTC
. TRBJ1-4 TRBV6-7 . CASSYPIPGHVKLCEKLFF TGTGCCAGCAGTTACCCGATTCCGGGACACGTGAAACTTTGCGAAAAACTGTTTTTT
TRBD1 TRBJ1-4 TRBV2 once CASSSGTGATRWGLFF TGTGCCAGCAGTTCCGGGACAGGGGCCACCCGATGGGGTCTGTTTTTT
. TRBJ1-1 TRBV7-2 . CASSLAPGDTEAFF TGTGCCAGCAGCTTAGCGCCCGGGGACACTGAAGCTTTCTTT
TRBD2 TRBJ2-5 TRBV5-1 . CASSLVSSGQETQYF TGCGCCAGCAGCTTGGTTTCTAGCGGGCAAGAGACTCAGTACTTC
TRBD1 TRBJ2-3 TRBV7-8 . CASSLGGRGPPDTQYF TGTGCCAGCAGCTTAGGCGGCAGGGGGCCCCCAGATACGCAGTATTTT
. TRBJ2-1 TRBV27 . CASSQDWSSYNEQFF TGTGCCAGCAGTCAGGACTGGAGCTCCTACAATGAGCAGTTCTTC
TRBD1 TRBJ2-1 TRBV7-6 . CASSSYRSQGARGGPTYNEQFF TGTGCCAGCAGTTCCTACCGTAGTCAGGGGGCGCGAGGGGGCCCGACCTACAATGAGCAGTTCTTC
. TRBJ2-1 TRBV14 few CASSQEARVGEQFF TGTGCCAGCAGCCAAGAGGCCAGGGTTGGTGAGCAGTTCTTC
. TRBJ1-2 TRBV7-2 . CASSSRTDRSNYGYTF TGTGCCAGCAGCTCCAGGACGGACAGATCGAACTATGGCTACACCTTC
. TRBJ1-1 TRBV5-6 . CASSVIPGATEAFF TGTGCCAGCAGCGTGATCCCGGGGGCTACTGAAGCTTTCTTT
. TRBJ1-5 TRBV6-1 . CASSEDWGLQHF TGTGCCAGCAGTGAAGATTGGGGGCTCCAGCATTTT
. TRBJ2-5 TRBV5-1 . CASSLLDEQETQYF TGCGCCAGCAGCTTGCTGGACGAACAAGAGACCCAGTACTTC
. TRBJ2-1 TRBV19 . CASSGGSSYNEQFF TGTGCCAGTAGTGGAGGGAGCTCCTACAATGAGCAGTTCTTC
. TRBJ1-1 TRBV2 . CASSDRTRGDTEAFF TGTGCCAGCAGTGATCGGACCCGGGGGGACACTGAAGCTTTCTTT
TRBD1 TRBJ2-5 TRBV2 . CASSTGQGAISETQYF TGTGCCAGCAGTACGGGACAGGGGGCTATATCCGAGACCCAGTACTTC
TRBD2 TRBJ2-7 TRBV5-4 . CASSLAPSGRGHEQYF TGTGCCAGCAGCTTGGCCCCCAGCGGGAGGGGCCACGAGCAGTACTTC
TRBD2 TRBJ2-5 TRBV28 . CASSWEIGTSGTETQYF TGTGCCAGTAGTTGGGAAATAGGCACTAGCGGGACCGAGACCCAGTACTTC
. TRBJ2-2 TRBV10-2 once CAIRWAGPTGELFF TGCGCCATCCGATGGGCGGGACCGACCGGGGAGCTGTTTTTT
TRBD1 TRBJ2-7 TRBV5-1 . CASSLEGRGYEQYF TGCGCCAGCAGCTTGGAGGGCAGGGGGTACGAGCAGTACTTC
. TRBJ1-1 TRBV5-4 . CASSRGNTEAFF TGTGCCAGCAGCCGGGGGAACACTGAAGCTTTCTTT
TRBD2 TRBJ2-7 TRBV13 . CASSLGLAGEYEQYF TGTGCCAGCAGCTTAGGACTAGCGGGAGAATACGAGCAGTACTTC
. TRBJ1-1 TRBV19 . CASSWRLNTEAFF TGTGCCAGTAGTTGGAGGTTGAACACTGAAGCTTTCTTT
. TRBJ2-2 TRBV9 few CASNGDADSSSNTGELFF TGTGCCAGCAACGGGGATGCGGACAGCTCCTCGAACACCGGGGAGCTGTTTTTT
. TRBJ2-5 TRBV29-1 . CSVVDTASRGETQYF TGCAGCGTTGTGGACACGGCCTCGAGAGGGGAGACCCAGTACTTC
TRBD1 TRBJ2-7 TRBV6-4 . CASIRTGVSYEQYF TGTGCCAGCATTAGGACAGGGGTCTCCTACGAGCAGTACTTC
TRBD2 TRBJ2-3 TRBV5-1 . CASSLVLAGGNTQYF TGCGCCAGCAGCTTGGTGCTAGCGGGAGGTAATACGCAGTATTTT
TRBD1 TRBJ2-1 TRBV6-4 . CASSSGQGDYNEQFF TGTGCCAGCAGTTCGGGACAGGGGGATTACAATGAGCAGTTCTTC
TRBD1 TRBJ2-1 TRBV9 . CASSVGQGWFNEQFF TGTGCCAGCAGCGTAGGACAGGGGTGGTTCAATGAGCAGTTCTTC
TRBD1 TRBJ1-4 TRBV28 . CASSRAGTANEKLFF TGTGCCAGCAGCCGAGCCGGGACAGCTAATGAAAAACTGTTTTTT
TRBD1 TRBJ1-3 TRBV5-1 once CASSLAGGTGNTIYF TGCGCCAGCAGCTTGGCAGGGGGAACGGGAAACACCATATATTTT
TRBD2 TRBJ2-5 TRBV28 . CASSFGLAGEVETQYF TGTGCCAGCAGTTTCGGACTAGCGGGAGAGGTGGAGACCCAGTACTTC
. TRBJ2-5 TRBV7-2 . CASSLARAETQYF TGTGCCAGCAGCTTAGCCCGGGCGGAGACCCAGTACTTC
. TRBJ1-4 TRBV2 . CASSPSAGKLFF TGTGCCAGCAGTCCAAGCGCGGGAAAACTGTTTTTT
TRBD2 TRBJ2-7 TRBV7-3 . CASSLLGGRQYEQYF TGTGCCAGCAGCTTGCTTGGCGGGAGACAATACGAGCAGTACTTC
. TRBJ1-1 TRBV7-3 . CASSLEGNTEAFF TGTGCCAGCAGCTTAGAGGGGAACACTGAAGCTTTCTTT
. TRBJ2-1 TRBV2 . CASRALHLYNEQFF TGTGCCAGCAGGGCACTGCATCTTTACAATGAGCAGTTCTTC
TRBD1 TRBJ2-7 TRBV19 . CASSIRDRATYEQYF TGTGCCAGTAGTATTAGGGACAGGGCAACCTACGAGCAGTACTTC
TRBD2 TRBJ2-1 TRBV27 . CASSLLAGGPNEQFF TGTGCCAGCAGTTTATTAGCGGGAGGGCCCAATGAGCAGTTCTTC
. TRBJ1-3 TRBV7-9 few CASSWTTGNTIYF TGTGCCAGCAGCTGGACTACCGGAAACACCATATATTTT
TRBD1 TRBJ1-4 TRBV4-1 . CASSQLTGTGTEKLFF TGCGCCAGCAGCCAGTTAACCGGGACAGGGACCGAAAAACTGTTTTTT
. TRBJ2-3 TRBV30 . CAWRGMVRGRSHTDTQYF TGTGCCTGGAGGGGTATGGTTCGCGGGCGGAGTCACACAGATACGCAGTATTTT
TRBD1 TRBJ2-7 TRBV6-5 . CASRGGVMYEQYF TGTGCCAGCAGAGGGGGCGTCATGTACGAGCAGTACTTC